Shown below are 22 T cell receptor beta chains from a single sample sequenced in a study of Ad26.COV2.S vaccination and SARS-CoV-2 variants. Repertoires were generated with immunoSEQ multiplex PCR, while TCRdb's copy carries only in-frame clones and drops some. The data show about 480,000 clones, with roughly 85% seen just once and roughly 13% held by the top ten. Described treatment: 15 to 20 received Ad26.COV2.S at low or high dose, single or two shots; five or six received placebo; per-sample allocation not given. Collection of the samples took place on day 63 after the first injection of vaccine or placebo. The source was peripheral blood, collected in a trial of Ad26.COV2.S vaccine versus placebo. The receptor source for this set is a person aged 18 to 59 who received the Ad26.COV2.S COVID-19 vaccine or a placebo.

This clone was seen more than once but under ten times. The rearrangement uses TRBV7-9 and TRBJ1-1; D is perhaps TRBD1 (5 bases). The germline V gene has CDR1 SEHNR and CDR2 FQNEAQ (reference sequence). The CDR3 runs to 15 residues. V was shortened by 7 bases and J by 3 bases, with 18 bases between the two germline ends. The CDR3 region has the DNA TGTGCCAGCACCTCAATGCGGGGGGTGGACACTGAAGCTTTCTTT. As protein: CASTSMRGVDTEAFF. Full variable domain (remainder filled in from reference TRBV7-9 and TRBJ1-1): DTGVSQNPRHKITKRGQNVTFRCDPISEHNRLYWYRQTLGQGPEFLTYFQNEAQLEKSRLLSDRFSAERPKGSFSTLEIQRTEQGDSAMYLCASTSMRGVDTEAFFGQGTRLTVV.

This chain uses TRBV7-9 with TRBJ2-7; no reliable D call. Trimming left V 5 bases short and J 2 bases short, with 7 bases between. Germline CDR1 and CDR2: SEHNR and FQNEAQ (reference sequence). The CDR3 runs 12 residues. CDR3 region: CASSQDPYEQYF. CDR3 nucleotides: TGTGCCAGCAGCCAGGACCCCTACGAGCAGTACTTC.

This clone has more than one count but fewer than ten. The J gene is TRBJ2-2, the V gene TRBV18; D not resolved. CDR1 KGHSH and CDR2 LQKENI come from the germline V gene. The germline V and J ends were trimmed by 5 bases and 0 bases, with 10 bases remaining between them. The CDR3 is 15 amino acids. CDR3 sequence: CASSRLGANTGELFF. For the CDR3, the DNA is TGTGCCAGCTCAAGGCTAGGAGCGAACACCGGGGAGCTGTTTTTT.

V usage is TRBV27 and J usage is TRBJ2-7, with D uncertain. Trimming cost V 6 bases and J 0 bases, with 12 bases left between them. Germline V CDR1 and CDR2: MNHEY, SMNVEV (reference sequence). The CDR3 has 14 amino acids. CDR3 DNA: TGTGCCAGCAGGGTCGGTGGGGTCTCCTACGAGCAGTACTTC. Protein sequence: CASRVGGVSYEQYF.

This chain connects TRBV4-1 to TRBJ2-7; D is perhaps TRBD1 or TRBD2 (5 bases each). Trimming removed 0 bases at V and 6 bases at J, with 18 bases between. The length of the CDR3 is 16 residues. Germline loops: CDR1 MGHRA, CDR2 YSYEKL. This chain's CDR3 is CASSQDIVAVGGEQYF. The DNA of the CDR3 is TGCGCCAGCAGCCAAGACATCGTGGCGGTTGGGGGCGAGCAGTACTTC.

The V gene is TRBV7-3, the J gene TRBJ1-2; 7 bases are a match to TRBD1. The germline V gene encodes CDR1 SGHTA and CDR2 FQGTGA. This CDR3 contains 20 residues. V gave up 5 bases and J gave up 0 bases; unmatched junction bases: 21. DNA of the CDR3: TGTGCCAGCAGCCCAAGGCTAGGCGTGGACAGGCTCTTTACTAACTATGGCTACACCTTC. Its translation: CASSPRLGVDRLFTNYGYTF.

The J gene is TRBJ2-7, the V gene TRBV3-1 (or the pseudogene TRBV3-2); 9 bases are shared with TRBD2. The ends lost 0 bases at V and 2 bases at J; junction bases unmatched: 5. The V gene's germline CDR1 is LGHDT and CDR2 YNNKEL (reference sequence). CDR3 size: 16 residues. The CDR3 region has the DNA TGTGCCAGCAGCCAAGAAATAGCGGGAGTAACCTACGAGCAGTACTTC. Translation gives CASSQEIAGVTYEQYF.

The V and J genes are TRBV4-2 and TRBJ2-4; TRBD2 is a possible D gene (6 bases). The germline V and J ends were trimmed by 6 bases and 8 bases, with 14 bases remaining between them. The germline CDR1 and CDR2 sequences are LGHNA and YNFKEQ. The CDR3 extends over 13 amino acids. The CDR3 reads CASRDLAIDIQYF. The CDR3 bases are TGTGCCAGCAGAGACCTAGCGATCGACATTCAGTACTTC.

J is TRBJ2-1 and V is TRBV15; D could derive from TRBD1 or TRBD2 (6 bases each). The germline CDR1 and CDR2 sequences are LNHNV and YYDKDF (reference sequence). V lost 3 bases, J lost 5 bases, and 32 bases lay in between. The CDR3 covers 21 residues. The CDR3 loop is CATSREGGATRRQSRHNEQFF. The CDR3 coding sequence is TGTGCCACCAGCAGGGAGGGGGGTGCCACCCGACGACAGAGTAGGCACAATGAGCAGTTCTTC.

The J gene is TRBJ1-1, the V gene TRBV5-4, with TRBD1 as a possible D gene (6 bases). Per the germline V gene, CDR1 is SGHNT and CDR2 is YYREEE (reference sequence). The CDR3 has 16 amino acids. V was shortened by 2 bases and J by 1 base, with 15 bases between the two germline ends. For the CDR3, the DNA is TGTGCCAGCAGCTTTGGAGCGACAGGCAAGAACACTGAAGCTTTCTTT. Its protein product is CASSFGATGKNTEAFF.

In this sample, this clone turned up a few times. V usage is TRBV16 and J usage is TRBJ2-2; 7 positions match TRBD2. Germline CDR1 is KGHSY and CDR2 is FQNENV. The CDR3 runs to 14 residues. V dropped 4 bases and J dropped 6; count of bases not matched to a gene: 5. CDR3 amino acids: CASSPKLASGELFF. CDR3 nucleotides: TGTGCCAGCAGCCCGAAACTAGCGTCCGGGGAGCTGTTTTTT.

The CDR3 region is CASSASSRTEAFF. The CDR3 nucleotides are TGTGCCAGCAGCGCCAGCTCCAGGACTGAAGCTTTCTTT. V usage is TRBV7-9 and J usage is TRBJ1-1; D gene unclear. CDR3 length: 13 residues. Germline assignment: CDR1 SEHNR and CDR2 FQNEAQ (reference sequence). Trimming took 5 bases from V and 5 from J, leaving 12 bases between them.

This clone has more than one count but fewer than ten. The J gene is TRBJ1-1, the V gene TRBV19, with D tentatively TRBD1 (6 bases). Trimming took 2 bases from V and 6 from J, leaving 10 bases between them. Germline V gene lookup returns CDR1 LNHDA and CDR2 SQIVND (reference sequence). The CDR3 runs to 13 residues. CDR3 loop: CASSISGVAEAFF. The CDR3 region has the DNA TGTGCCAGTAGTATATCAGGGGTGGCTGAAGCTTTCTTT.

The J gene is TRBJ1-1, the V gene TRBV5-4; no clear D. Germline V gene lookup returns CDR1 SGHNT and CDR2 YYREEE (reference sequence). Trimming removed 4 bases at V and 7 bases at J, with 26 bases between. CDR3 size: 17 residues. CDR3 in amino acids: CASSGGGQVTRTSEAFF. The CDR3 bases are TGTGCCAGCAGCGGCGGTGGGCAGGTCACTCGCACTAGTGAAGCTTTCTTT.

Only one count was recorded for this clone. The chain joins TRBV30 to TRBJ1-2; 12 bases match TRBD1. The CDR3 covers 18 residues. Per germline, CDR1 GTSNPN and CDR2 SVGIG (reference sequence). Unmatched junction bases numbered 14, after V lost 0 bases and J lost 6 bases. The CDR3 here is CAWSVRGDRGRVSHGYTF. In nucleotides, the CDR3 is TGTGCCTGGAGTGTACGGGGGGACAGGGGGCGTGTAAGCCATGGCTACACCTTC.

Turning to this clone: One end of the junction does not line up with germline, which may come from a read error. V gene TRBV7-9 combines with J gene TRBJ2-3; no firm D call. This CDR3 is built from 10 residues. The V gene's germline CDR1 is SEHNR and CDR2 FQNEAQ (reference sequence). DNA of the CDR3: TGTGCCAGCAGCATAGATACGCAGTATTTT. It yields the protein CASSIDTQYF.

The chain carries TRBV9 and TRBJ1-2; weak D call: TRBD1 (5 bases). CDR1 is SGDLS, CDR2 YYNGEE, per germline. This CDR3 has 15 residues. Trimming removed 2 bases at V and 2 bases at J, with 13 bases between. DNA of the CDR3: TGTGCCAGCAGCGTGGGCGGGGGACGGAACTATGGCTACACCTTC. It translates to CASSVGGGRNYGYTF.

This chain uses TRBV3-1 (or the pseudogene TRBV3-2) with TRBJ2-5; D is possibly TRBD2 (6 bases). V lost 8 bases to trimming and J lost 2 bases, with 9 bases between them. Germline CDR1 LGHDT, CDR2 YNNKEL (reference sequence). This CDR3 has 12 residues. CDR3 in amino acids: CASRDSQETQYF. CDR3 nucleotides: TGTGCCAGCCGGGACTCACAAGAGACCCAGTACTTC.

This sequence joins TRBV28 and TRBJ1-4; a weak D match, TRBD1 (5 bases). Germline loops: CDR1 MDHEN, CDR2 SYDVKM. The CDR3 contains 12 residues. V lost 7 bases and J 10 bases, leaving 13 bases between the germline ends. The CDR3: CASNSGGGKLFF. CDR3 sequence (DNA): TGTGCCAGCAATTCAGGCGGGGGAAAACTGTTTTTT. Looking up the rest from reference TRBV28 and TRBJ1-4 gives the full variable domain: DVKVTQSSRYLVKRTGEKVFLECVQDMDHENMFWYRQDPGLGLRLIYFSYDVKMKEKGDIPEGYSVSREKKERFSLILESASTNQTSMYLCASNSGGGKLFFGSGTQLSVL.

The chain joins TRBV7-2 to TRBJ1-3; D not certain. In germline, CDR1 is SGHTA, CDR2 FQGNSA. Trimming shortened V by 5 bases and J by 4 bases, and 9 bases separated the two germline ends. The CDR3 covers 13 residues. The CDR3 protein is CASSTNTGNTIYF. The CDR3 DNA sequence: TGTGCCAGCAGCACAAACACCGGAAACACCATATATTTT.

This chain links TRBV6-5 with TRBJ2-1; 7 bases map to TRBD2. The CDR3 totals 15 residues. Unmatched junction bases numbered 10, after V lost 2 bases and J lost 9 bases. Germline-derived CDR1 and CDR2 are MNHEY and SVGAGI. CDR3 region: CASSYGGSSWVEQFF. The CDR3 nucleotides read TGTGCCAGCAGTTACGGCGGGAGTAGTTGGGTTGAGCAGTTCTTC.

This clone was seen a single time. V usage is TRBV2 and J usage is TRBJ2-1; perhaps TRBD2 as D (6 bases). Trimming pared 7 bases from V and 3 bases from J, leaving 16 bases between. This CDR3 has 15 amino acids. CDR1 is SNHLY and CDR2 is FYNNEI in the germline V gene. The DNA for the CDR3 is TGTGCCAGCACCCAAACTAGCACCAACTACAATGAGCAGTTCTTC. Its translation: CASTQTSTNYNEQFF.